The rows below give T cell receptor beta chains drawn from one sample of a study of shared clonotypes between healthy human individuals. Clones were sequenced by immunoSEQ multiplex PCR, and TCRdb holds only the in-frame ones, with some missing. The sample carries approximately 350,000 clones, less than 85% recorded once. Sequencing input: memory CD4+ T cells sorted from blood. Receptor source: a man younger than 45 in good health. Both conserved end residues are part of each CDR3. D genes are given only for firm matches. Not all rows give a size; the values are once, few, many and, for expanded clones, a class.

d_call: TRBD2
clone_size: -
j_call: TRBJ2-1
v_call: TRBV6-5
cdr3_aa: CASSYDIAGAYNEQFF
cdr3_nt: TGTGCCAGCAGTTATGATATAGCGGGAGCTTACAATGAGCAGTTCTTC

d_call: -
clone_size: few
j_call: TRBJ2-1
v_call: TRBV25-1
cdr3_aa: CASSHGDEQFF
cdr3_nt: TGTGCCAGCAGTCACGGCGATGAGCAGTTCTTC

d_call: -
clone_size: -
j_call: TRBJ2-7
v_call: TRBV11-3
cdr3_aa: CASSLGPNYEQYF
cdr3_nt: TGTGCCAGCAGCCTGGGACCGAACTACGAGCAGTACTTC

d_call: TRBD2
clone_size: -
j_call: TRBJ2-7
v_call: TRBV5-4
cdr3_aa: CASSFSPTSGYEQYF
cdr3_nt: TGTGCCAGCAGCTTCAGTCCGACTAGCGGCTACGAGCAGTACTTC

d_call: TRBD2
clone_size: -
j_call: TRBJ2-7
v_call: TRBV7-6
cdr3_aa: CASSPSPSGSYEQYF
cdr3_nt: TGTGCCAGCAGCCCTAGTCCTAGCGGGAGCTACGAGCAGTACTTC

d_call: -
clone_size: -
j_call: TRBJ1-2
v_call: TRBV6-1
cdr3_aa: CASSEALSDYGYTF
cdr3_nt: TGTGCCAGCAGTGAAGCGCTCAGTGACTATGGCTACACCTTC

d_call: -
clone_size: -
j_call: TRBJ1-4
v_call: TRBV28
cdr3_aa: CASSPQTFNEKLFF
cdr3_nt: TGTGCCAGCAGCCCACAGACCTTCAATGAAAAACTGTTTTTT

d_call: TRBD2
clone_size: -
j_call: TRBJ2-1
v_call: TRBV18
cdr3_aa: CASSTGGATGGNEQFF
cdr3_nt: TGTGCCAGCTCCACCGGGGGGGCGACAGGCGGCAATGAGCAGTTCTTC

d_call: -
clone_size: -
j_call: TRBJ1-5
v_call: TRBV6-5
cdr3_aa: CASRAGTTHQPQHF
cdr3_nt: TGTGCCAGCAGAGCCGGGACAACCCATCAGCCCCAGCATTTT

d_call: TRBD2
clone_size: -
j_call: TRBJ2-2
v_call: TRBV5-6
cdr3_aa: CASSPQAGGITGELFF
cdr3_nt: TGTGCCAGCAGCCCACAGGCGGGGGGCATCACCGGGGAGCTGTTTTTT

d_call: TRBD2
clone_size: -
j_call: TRBJ2-5
v_call: TRBV5-1
cdr3_aa: CASGTGEREGTQYF
cdr3_nt: TGCGCCAGCGGGACAGGAGAGCGGGAGGGGACCCAGTACTTC

d_call: TRBD2
clone_size: many
j_call: TRBJ2-3
v_call: TRBV6-5
cdr3_aa: CASSSGLAVTDTQYF
cdr3_nt: TGTGCCAGCAGTTCGGGCCTAGCGGTTACAGATACGCAGTATTTT

d_call: TRBD2
clone_size: -
j_call: TRBJ2-1
v_call: TRBV5-1
cdr3_aa: CASSSGTSGFSYNEQFF
cdr3_nt: TGCGCCAGCAGTTCTGGGACTAGCGGGTTCTCCTACAATGAGCAGTTCTTC

d_call: -
clone_size: -
j_call: TRBJ2-1
v_call: TRBV5-1
cdr3_aa: CASSLATWGGPYNEQFF
cdr3_nt: TGCGCCAGCAGCTTGGCCACTTGGGGCGGCCCCTACAATGAGCAGTTCTTC

d_call: -
clone_size: once
j_call: TRBJ2-1
v_call: TRBV29-1
cdr3_aa: CSVEVSNNEQFF
cdr3_nt: TGCAGCGTGGAGGTCTCGAATAATGAGCAGTTCTTC

d_call: -
clone_size: -
j_call: TRBJ2-5
v_call: TRBV6-1
cdr3_aa: CASSGGGRGETQYF
cdr3_nt: TGTGCCAGCAGTGGCGGCGGCAGGGGTGAGACCCAGTACTTC

d_call: TRBD2
clone_size: -
j_call: TRBJ2-2
v_call: TRBV28
cdr3_aa: CASNHRVAGTTGELFF
cdr3_nt: TGTGCCAGCAACCATCGGGTAGCGGGAACAACCGGGGAGCTGTTTTTT

d_call: TRBD1
clone_size: few
j_call: TRBJ2-1
v_call: TRBV27
cdr3_aa: CASSLLGTGTYNEQFF
cdr3_nt: TGTGCCAGCAGTTTATTAGGGACAGGGACCTACAATGAGCAGTTCTTC

d_call: TRBD1
clone_size: -
j_call: TRBJ1-1
v_call: TRBV7-9
cdr3_aa: CASSVGGRAFF
cdr3_nt: TGTGCCAGCAGCGTAGGGGGCAGAGCTTTCTTT

d_call: -
clone_size: -
j_call: TRBJ1-1
v_call: TRBV25-1
cdr3_aa: CASSESYTRGTEAFF
cdr3_nt: TGTGCCAGCAGTGAATCGTACACCCGAGGCACTGAAGCTTTCTTT

d_call: TRBD1
clone_size: -
j_call: TRBJ2-2
v_call: TRBV5-1
cdr3_aa: CASSWGQGDGELFF
cdr3_nt: TGCGCCAGCAGCTGGGGACAGGGGGACGGGGAGCTGTTTTTT

d_call: -
clone_size: -
j_call: TRBJ2-5
v_call: TRBV5-1
cdr3_aa: CASSDGALGTQYF
cdr3_nt: TGCGCCAGCAGCGATGGGGCCCTCGGCACCCAGTACTTC

d_call: -
clone_size: -
j_call: TRBJ2-5
v_call: TRBV7-6
cdr3_aa: CASSLSSRVGETQYF
cdr3_nt: TGTGCCAGCAGCTTATCAAGTAGGGTTGGGGAGACCCAGTACTTC

d_call: -
clone_size: few
j_call: TRBJ2-7
v_call: TRBV18
cdr3_aa: CASSPTSTYEQYF
cdr3_nt: TGTGCCAGCTCACCGACGTCTACCTACGAGCAGTACTTC

d_call: TRBD1
clone_size: -
j_call: TRBJ1-5
v_call: TRBV28
cdr3_aa: CASSPTGINQPQHF
cdr3_nt: TGTGCCAGCAGTCCGACAGGGATCAATCAGCCCCAGCATTTT

d_call: -
clone_size: -
j_call: TRBJ2-3
v_call: TRBV11-2
cdr3_aa: CASSLWHLSTDTQYF
cdr3_nt: TGTGCCAGCAGCTTATGGCATTTAAGCACAGATACGCAGTATTTT

d_call: -
clone_size: -
j_call: TRBJ2-5
v_call: TRBV27
cdr3_aa: CASSPMSRGGETQYF
cdr3_nt: TGTGCCAGCAGCCCGATGTCTAGGGGAGGAGAGACCCAGTACTTC

d_call: -
clone_size: -
j_call: TRBJ2-1
v_call: TRBV11-3
cdr3_aa: CASSSTVYNEQFF
cdr3_nt: TGTGCCAGCAGCTCGACGGTCTACAATGAGCAGTTCTTC

d_call: TRBD2
clone_size: -
j_call: TRBJ2-1
v_call: TRBV11-3
cdr3_aa: CASSSIAGGEQFF
cdr3_nt: TGTGCCAGCAGCTCCATAGCGGGTGGTGAGCAGTTCTTC

d_call: TRBD2
clone_size: few
j_call: TRBJ2-5
v_call: TRBV5-1
cdr3_aa: CASNKTPGGQETQYF
cdr3_nt: TGCGCCAGCAACAAAACCCCGGGGGGGCAAGAGACCCAGTACTTC

d_call: -
clone_size: once
j_call: TRBJ1-1
v_call: TRBV7-9
cdr3_aa: CASSLKNTEAFF
cdr3_nt: TGTGCCAGCAGCCTGAAGAACACTGAAGCTTTCTTT